What follows are 2 T cell receptor beta chains derived from one specimen sequenced in a study of early T cells in non-severe SARS-CoV-2 infection. TCRdb reanalysed the 5' RACE reads using MiXCR and keeps one entry per CDR3 protein. The repertoire has fewer than 55,000 distinct CDR3 sequences, about 9.3% of them found once; the top ten carry roughly 4%. The sample was whole blood. These receptor sequences come from an adult who was a healthcare worker with PCR-confirmed SARS-CoV-2 infection or an uninfected control (not recorded which).

This clonotype was counted many times. The rearrangement joins TRBV10-3 to TRBJ1-4; 8 positions agree with TRBD1. After removal of 8 bases from V and 6 bases from J, the junction contained 2 bases not matched to a gene. Per the germline V gene, CDR1 is ENHRY and CDR2 is SYGVKD. This CDR3 has 12 residues. The CDR3 region has the DNA TGTGCCATCGCGGGACAGGATGAAAAACTGTTTTTT. This codes for CAIAGQDEKLFF.

This clonotype has more than one count but fewer than ten. The chain is built from TRBV10-3 and TRBJ1-1; D perhaps matches TRBD1 (6 bases). V was pared by 3 bases and J by 4 bases, with 9 bases between. CDR3 length: 13 residues. Germline CDR1 reads ENHRY; CDR2 reads SYGVKD. The DNA for the CDR3 is TGTGCCATCAGTGACTCAGGGGTCACTGAAGCTTTCTTT. Protein: CAISDSGVTEAFF.